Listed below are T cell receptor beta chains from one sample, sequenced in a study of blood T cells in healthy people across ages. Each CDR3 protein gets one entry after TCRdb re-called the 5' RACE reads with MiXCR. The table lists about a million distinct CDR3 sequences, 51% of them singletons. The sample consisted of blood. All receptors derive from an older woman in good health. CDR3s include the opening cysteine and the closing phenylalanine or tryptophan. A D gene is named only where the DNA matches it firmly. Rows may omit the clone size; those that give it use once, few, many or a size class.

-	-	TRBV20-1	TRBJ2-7	CSANRGFNYEQYF	TGCAGTGCTAACCGGGGCTTTAACTACGAGCAGTACTTC
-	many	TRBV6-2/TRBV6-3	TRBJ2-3	CASSARVGGDTQYF	TGTGCCAGCAGTGCGCGAGTGGGGGGAGATACGCAGTATTTT
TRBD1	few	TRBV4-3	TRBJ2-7	CASSDDRVEEQYF	TGCGCCAGCAGCGACGACAGGGTTGAGGAGCAGTACTTC
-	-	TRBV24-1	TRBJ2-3	CATSDFSTDTQYF	TGTGCCACCAGTGATTTCAGCACAGATACGCAGTATTTT
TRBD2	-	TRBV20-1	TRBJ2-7	CSAGGEPSEQYF	TGCAGTGCTGGGGGGGAGCCCTCCGAGCAGTACTTC
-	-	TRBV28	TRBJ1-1	CASGATTVNTEAFF	TGTGCCAGCGGGGCTACAACAGTGAACACTGAAGCTTTCTTT
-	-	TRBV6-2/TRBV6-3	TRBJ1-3	CASRGRGFAGNTIYF	TGTGCCAGCAGGGGACGGGGATTCGCCGGAAACACCATATATTTT
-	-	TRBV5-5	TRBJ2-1	CASRQPGPINEQFF	TGTGCCAGCAGACAACCGGGACCCATAAATGAGCAGTTCTTC
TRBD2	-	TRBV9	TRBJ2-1	CASSPTSGRAYNEQFF	TGTGCCAGCAGCCCCACTAGCGGGAGGGCCTACAATGAGCAGTTCTTC
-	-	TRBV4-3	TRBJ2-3	CASSQEGKTRDTQYF	TGCGCCAGCAGCCAAGAAGGGAAAACCAGGGATACGCAGTATTTT
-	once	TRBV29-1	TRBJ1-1	CSVWRSNTEAFF	TGCAGCGTTTGGAGGAGCAACACTGAAGCTTTCTTT
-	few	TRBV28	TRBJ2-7	CATHPASVVGINYEQYF	TGTGCCACCCATCCGGCTTCGGTGGTCGGGATCAACTACGAGCAGTACTTC
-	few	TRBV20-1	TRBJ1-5	CSARKFGQPQHF	TGCAGTGCTAGAAAGTTCGGCCAGCCCCAGCATTTT
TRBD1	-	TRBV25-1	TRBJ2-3	CASTQTGEDADTQYF	TGTGCCAGCACCCAGACAGGGGAGGACGCAGATACGCAGTATTTT
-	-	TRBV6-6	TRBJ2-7	CASSDLAASYEQYF	TGTGCCAGCAGTGACTTAGCGGCCTCCTACGAGCAGTACTTC
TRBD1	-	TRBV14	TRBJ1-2	CASSPAGTGGAVLYGYTF	TGTGCCAGCAGCCCGGCCGGGACAGGGGGCGCCGTTCTCTATGGCTACACCTTC
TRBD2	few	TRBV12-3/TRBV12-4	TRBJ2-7	CASRPRSGTRNFEQYF	TGTGCCAGCAGGCCCCGCTCCGGGACTAGAAACTTCGAGCAGTACTTC
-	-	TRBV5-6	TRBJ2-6	CASSLDALVSGANVLTF	TGTGCCAGCAGCTTGGACGCACTCGTCTCTGGGGCCAACGTCCTGACTTTC